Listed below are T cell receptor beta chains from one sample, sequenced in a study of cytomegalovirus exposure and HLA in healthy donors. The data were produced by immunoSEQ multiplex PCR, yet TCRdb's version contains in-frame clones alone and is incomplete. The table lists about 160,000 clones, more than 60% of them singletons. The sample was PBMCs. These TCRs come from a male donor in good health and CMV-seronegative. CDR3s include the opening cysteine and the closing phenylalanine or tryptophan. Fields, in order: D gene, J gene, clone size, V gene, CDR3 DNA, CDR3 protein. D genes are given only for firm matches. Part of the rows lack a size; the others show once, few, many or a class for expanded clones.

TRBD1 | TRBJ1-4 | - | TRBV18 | TGTGCCAGCTCATTTCAGACAGGGCTTGCAACTAATGAAAAACTGTTTTTT | CASSFQTGLATNEKLFF
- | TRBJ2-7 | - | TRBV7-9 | TGTGCAAGCAGCAATACAGAAACAGACTACGAGCAGTACTTC | CASSNTETDYEQYF
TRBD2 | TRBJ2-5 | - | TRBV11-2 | TGTGCCAGCAGCTTAGGTGCTAGCGGGCGGAAGACCCAGTACTTC | CASSLGASGRKTQYF
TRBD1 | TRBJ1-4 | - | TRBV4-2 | TGTGCCAGCAGCCAAGTTGGATTCCAGGGGGCAACTAATGAAAAACTGTTTTTT | CASSQVGFQGATNEKLFF
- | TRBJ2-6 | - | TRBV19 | TGTGCCAGTAAGGGGGGGGCCGGGGCCAACGTCCTGACTTTC | CASKGGAGANVLTF
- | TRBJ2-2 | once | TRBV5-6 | TGTGCCAGCAGCTCGCAGGCTGGGGAGCTGTTTTTT | CASSSQAGELFF
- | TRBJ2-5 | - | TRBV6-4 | TGTGCCAGCAGTGTAGGCAGGGCAGAGACCCAGTACTTC | CASSVGRAETQYF
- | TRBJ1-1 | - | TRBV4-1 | TGCGCCAGCAGCCCCTTAGACAGGACGAACACTGAAGCTTTCTTT | CASSPLDRTNTEAFF
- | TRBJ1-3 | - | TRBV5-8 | TGTGCCAGCAGCCTAGCGGGTGGAAACACCATATATTTT | CASSLAGGNTIYF
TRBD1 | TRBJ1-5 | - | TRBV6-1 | TGTGCCAGCAGTGAAGGACAGGGTGGGCAGCCCCAGCATTTT | CASSEGQGGQPQHF
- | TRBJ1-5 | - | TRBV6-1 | TGTGCCAGCAGTGATATGGGGGGAGGGAGTCAGCCCCAGCATTTT | CASSDMGGGSQPQHF
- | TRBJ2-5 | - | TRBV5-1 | TGCGCCAGCAGCTTGGGAGTCGCTCAAGAGACCCAGTACTTC | CASSLGVAQETQYF
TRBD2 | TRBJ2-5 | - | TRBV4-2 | TGTGCCAGCAGGCTGACTAGCGGGGGGGCATGGGAGACCCAGTACTTC | CASRLTSGGAWETQYF
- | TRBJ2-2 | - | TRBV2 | TGTGCCAGCAGTAGTAACATAAACACCGGGGAGCTGTTTTTT | CASSSNINTGELFF
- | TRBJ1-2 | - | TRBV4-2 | TGTGCCAGCTCTCCTAACGTACAAGGAGACTATGGCTACACCTTC | CASSPNVQGDYGYTF
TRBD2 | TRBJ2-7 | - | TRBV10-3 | TGTGCCATCAGTGAGGTTCTAGCGGGAATCTACGAGCAGTACTTC | CAISEVLAGIYEQYF
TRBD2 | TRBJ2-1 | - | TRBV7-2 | TGTGCCAGCAGCTTCTCCGGGACTAGCTCCCTCAATGAGCAGTTCTTC | CASSFSGTSSLNEQFF
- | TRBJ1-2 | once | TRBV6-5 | TGTGCCAGCAGTTACGAGGCTAACTATGGCTACACCTTC | CASSYEANYGYTF
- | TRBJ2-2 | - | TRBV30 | TGTGCCTGGAGTGTACCTTTTAGAGCCCTGAACACCGGGGAGCTGTTTTTT | CAWSVPFRALNTGELFF